The next 9 T cell receptor beta chains were all read from a single sample in a study of beta chain features in type 1 diabetes. Whole-study results and caveats: The study found moderately but significantly shorter TCRB CDR3s in all four CD4+ subsets of Type 1 diabetes patients.

Their antigens are not known. What was sequenced were expressed TCRB transcripts, since all of the isolated RNA had been reverse transcribed. The assay was immunoSEQ multiplex PCR, and TCRdb's table has in-frame clones only and misses some. This sample has 550,000 to 850,000 clones, with 13% found just once. Sequencing input: naive CD4+ T cells from blood. These receptors all come from a man aged 18 to 29 with type 1 diabetes.

The gene calls are TRBV15 and TRBJ2-3; TRBD2 aligns across 8 bases. From germline, CDR1 is LNHNV and CDR2 YYDKDF (reference sequence). CDR3 size: 15 residues. J lost 2 bases, V lost 5 bases, and 6 bases had no gene match. CDR3 sequence: CATSARGASTDTQYF. In DNA, the CDR3 is TGTGCCACCAGCGCGCGGGGGGCCTCCACAGATACGCAGTATTTT.

The gene calls are TRBV30 and TRBJ1-1; TRBD1 matches 7 bases. Germline CDR1 and CDR2: GTSNPN and SVGIG (reference sequence). This CDR3 is built from 15 residues. V trimming: 5 bases; J trimming: 1 base; junction bases outside the gene matches: 10. CDR3 sequence (DNA): TGTGCCTGGGAGTTGGGGGACAGACCGAACACTGAAGCTTTCTTT. Residues: CAWELGDRPNTEAFF.

This chain uses TRBV9 with TRBJ1-2; TRBD1 matches at 7 bases. This CDR3 contains 13 residues. V lost 0 bases, J lost 7 bases, and 3 bases stayed unmatched. Germline loops: CDR1 SGDLS, CDR2 YYNGEE. CDR3 in DNA: TGTGCCAGCAGCGTAGAGCCAGGGGGTGGCTACACCTTC. It translates to CASSVEPGGGYTF.

This clone was detected a few times. This chain uses TRBV25-1 with TRBJ1-2; D call uncertain. The V and J ends lost 4 bases and 8 bases respectively, with 8 bases between them. CDR3 length equals 11 residues. In germline, CDR1 is MGHDK, CDR2 SYGVNS. The CDR3 bases are TGTGCCAGCAGTGGGGGTTCGGGCTACACCTTC. Translating gives CASSGGSGYTF.

The chain is built from TRBV18 and TRBJ2-1, with 9 positions matching TRBD1. The CDR3 runs 15 residues. The junction had 7 bases not matched to a gene; V was cut back by 3 bases and J by 7 bases. The germline CDR1 and CDR2 sequences are KGHSH and LQKENI. The CDR3 spells CASSPTGTGTNEQFF. CDR3 bases: TGTGCCAGCTCACCCACCGGGACAGGGACGAATGAGCAGTTCTTC.

This clone was recorded a few times. The chain joins TRBV6-5 to TRBJ1-1; 8 positions agree with TRBD1. V lost 6 bases, J lost 4 bases, and 7 bases stayed unmatched. The CDR3 is 14 amino acids. Germline V gene lookup returns CDR1 MNHEY and CDR2 SVGAGI. The CDR3 nucleotides are TGTGCCAGCAGCCGGACAGGGAAATCCACTGAAGCTTTCTTT. Translating it yields CASSRTGKSTEAFF.

This clone has a handful of counts. J is TRBJ2-3 and V is TRBV18, with 10 bases aligning to TRBD2. The length of the CDR3 is 16 residues. V lost 3 bases, J lost 6 bases, and 9 bases stayed unmatched. Germline CDR1 KGHSH, CDR2 LQKENI. CDR3: CASSPPTSGVGDTQYF. The CDR3 DNA reads as TGTGCCAGCTCACCCCCCACTAGCGGGGTAGGTGATACGCAGTATTTT.

This chain connects TRBV6-5 to TRBJ2-5; TRBD1 might be the D (6 bases). In germline, CDR1 is MNHEY, CDR2 SVGAGI. V lost 2 bases to trimming and J lost 4 bases, with 14 bases between them. This CDR3 contains 15 residues. The CDR3: CASSYVGQGRETQYF. As DNA, the CDR3 is TGTGCCAGCAGTTACGTAGGCCAGGGGCGAGAGACCCAGTACTTC.

Here the CDR3 DNA reads TGCAGCGTTCCTTTCAATGGCTACACCTTC. It translates to CSVPFNGYTF. V gene TRBV29-1 combines with J gene TRBJ1-2; D remains unclear. V gave up 5 bases and J gave up 6 bases, with 7 bases separating them. This CDR3 is 10 amino acids long. Germline V gene lookup returns CDR1 SQVTM and CDR2 ANQGSEA.